This T cell receptor beta chain was documented in a study of blood T cells in healthy people across ages. V was trimmed by 4 bases and J by 4 bases, leaving 16 bases between them. The CDR3 length is 15 residues. Germline CDR1 reads MNHEY; CDR2 reads SVGAGI. The table lists this clonotype with a few counts. It was with a sample-barcoded 5' primer and a J-beta primer mix that a second PCR of roughly 7 to 12 cycles was run. Each CDR3 protein gets one entry after TCRdb re-called the 5' RACE reads with MiXCR. The sample shows 920,000 or so distinct CDR3 sequences, 40% to 50% of them seen only once. V gene TRBV6-5 combines with J gene TRBJ1-2, with D possibly matching TRBD1 (6 bases). The sample consisted of blood. The receptor was derived from a woman aged 60-70 years in good health. DNA of the CDR3: TGTGCCAGCAGTTTATCGGGACAAAAGGTCTATGGCTACACCTTC. As protein: CASSLSGQKVYGYTF.